A single sample is the source of the 26 T cell receptor beta chains below, sequenced in a study of cytomegalovirus exposure and HLA in healthy donors. This PCR relied on a set of 60 Vbeta primers and 13 Jbeta primers. Using immunoSEQ multiplex PCR, the repertoire was profiled, and TCRdb retains in-frame clones only, with some absent. Of about 270,000 clones detected, 72% appear once; the ten largest clones hold around 2%. The sequenced material came from PBMCs. These receptors all stem from a female donor in good health and CMV-seronegative.

V gene TRBV7-9 combines with J gene TRBJ2-7; tentatively, D is TRBD2 (6 bases). There are 15 residues in the CDR3. Trimming shortened V by 5 bases and J by 4 bases, and 18 bases separated the two germline ends. Germline V gene sequence: CDR1 SEHNR, CDR2 FQNEAQ (reference sequence). The CDR3, as DNA: TGTGCCAGCAGCCCATCATCGGCTAGCGTGTACGAGCAGTACTTC. Protein: CASSPSSASVYEQYF.

CDR3 nucleotides: TGTGCCAGCAGCTCGGGACTAGCTGCCGGGGAGCTGTTTTTT. Protein sequence: CASSSGLAAGELFF. This chain joins TRBV7-3 and TRBJ2-2; 9 bases align to TRBD2. CDR1 and CDR2 from the germline V gene are SGHTA and FQGTGA. J lost 6 bases, V lost 4 bases, and 3 bases had no gene match. This CDR3 contains 14 residues.

CDR3 sequence: CASSLAGGSEYEQFF. CDR3 coding DNA: TGTGCCAGCAGCTTAGCGGGAGGGTCCGAGTATGAGCAGTTCTTC. This sequence joins TRBV7-2 and TRBJ2-1, with TRBD2 identical over 7 bases. From germline, CDR1 is SGHTA and CDR2 FQGNSA. V gave up 0 bases and J gave up 8 bases; unmatched junction bases: 7. There are 15 residues in the CDR3.

The chain couples TRBV6-1 to TRBJ2-1; 7 nucleotides align to TRBD2. Germline V lookup: CDR1 MNHNS, CDR2 SASEGT. V was clipped by 6 bases and J by 6 bases; unmatched bases: 8. The CDR3 is made up of 14 amino acids. The CDR3, as DNA: TGTGCCAGCAGACTCGCGGGAGAGGCCAATGAGCAGTTCTTC. It specifies CASRLAGEANEQFF.

The chain couples TRBV15 to TRBJ1-1, with D perhaps TRBD1 (6 bases). The ends were cut back, 4 bases at V and 7 bases at J, with 16 bases in the middle. CDR3 size: 14 residues. The germline CDR1 and CDR2 sequences are LNHNV and YYDKDF (reference sequence). As DNA, the CDR3 is TGTGCCACCAGCAAGGTCGAGGGGGTCGGTGAAGCTTTCTTT. It yields the protein CATSKVEGVGEAFF.

V gene TRBV5-6 combines with J gene TRBJ2-5; D gene unclear. The DNA matches TRBJ2-7 better at its end, which makes the J call doubtful. The germline CDR1 and CDR2 sequences are SGHDT and YYEEEE. The CDR3 contains 13 residues. CDR3 bases: TGTGCCAGCAGCCCGGGTAGGCGAAACGAGCAGTACTTC. It encodes CASSPGRRNEQYF.

The CDR3 DNA is TGTGCCAGTAGACTAGCGGGAGGGCCCGTCAATGAGCAGTTCTTC. This translates into CASRLAGGPVNEQFF. This chain uses TRBV19 with TRBJ2-1, with 13 nucleotides matching TRBD2. Germline lookup yields CDR1 LNHDA and CDR2 SQIVND (reference sequence). Trimming took 6 bases from V and 6 from J; bases not matched to a gene: 5. The CDR3 has 15 amino acids.

Notes on this clone: Other DNA sequences in the same sample also yield this CDR3. V is TRBV28 and J is TRBJ1-1; D possibly corresponds to TRBD1 (5 bases). The ends were cut back, 3 bases at V and 6 bases at J, with 8 bases in the middle. CDR3 size: 12 residues. The V gene's germline CDR1 is MDHEN and CDR2 SYDVKM. CDR3 DNA: TGTGCCAGCAGTTTGGCGGGGGCTGAAGCTTTCTTT. It translates to CASSLAGAEAFF.

V is TRBV28 and J is TRBJ2-1; 13 bases are shared with TRBD2. Germline loops: CDR1 MDHEN, CDR2 SYDVKM. V was clipped by 4 bases and J by 7 bases; unmatched bases: 4. The CDR3 runs to 15 residues. CDR3 nucleotide sequence: TGTGCCAGCAGTTGGACTAGCGGGAGAGGAAATGAGCAGTTCTTC. Translation gives CASSWTSGRGNEQFF.

This CDR3 reads CASSLRGGAGNTIYF. Here the CDR3 DNA reads TGTGCCAGCAGCTTGAGGGGGGGCGCGGGAAACACCATATATTTT. The V call is TRBV7-6, the J call TRBJ1-3; a possible D gene is TRBD1 (6 bases). The CDR3 totals 15 residues. The germline V gene encodes CDR1 SGHVS and CDR2 FNYEAQ. Trimming removed 3 bases at V and 4 bases at J, with 13 bases between.

The chain uses TRBV11-2 and TRBJ2-7; maybe TRBD2 (7 bases). CDR3 length: 17 amino acids. V was pared by 6 bases and J by 0 bases, with 21 bases between. The germline gives CDR1 SGHAT, CDR2 FQNNGV. The CDR3 nucleotides read TGTGCCAGCAGAAAAGGGGGGGTACGGAGGAGCTCCTACGAGCAGTACTTC. Its translation: CASRKGGVRRSSYEQYF.

This chain connects TRBV5-6 to TRBJ2-5; 10 bases agree with TRBD2. This CDR3 contains 15 residues. Germline V gene lookup returns CDR1 SGHDT and CDR2 YYEEEE. J lost 5 bases, V lost 2 bases, and 6 bases had no gene match. CDR3 DNA: TGTGCCAGCAGCTTTTCTAGCGGGAGACTGGAGACCCAGTACTTC. This encodes CASSFSSGRLETQYF.

The chain joins TRBV7-3 to TRBJ2-1; TRBD1 agrees at 7 bases. In germline, CDR1 is SGHTA, CDR2 FQGTGA. The V segment lost 0 bases and the J segment 6 bases; nucleotides outside the gene matches: 8. CDR3 length equals 16 residues. The CDR3: CASSLTRDTGANEQFF. The CDR3 DNA follows: TGTGCCAGCAGCTTAACTCGGGACACAGGGGCCAATGAGCAGTTCTTC.

This clone was seen only once. The chain joins TRBV2 to TRBJ2-2; 11 bases align to TRBD1. Trimming took 8 bases from V and 6 from J; bases not matched to a gene: 8. Germline CDR1 and CDR2: SNHLY and FYNNEI. This CDR3 region has 15 residues. The CDR3 is CASHPPGQGAGELFF. CDR3 sequence (DNA): TGTGCCAGCCATCCTCCGGGACAGGGGGCCGGGGAGCTGTTTTTT. Variable domain in full (rest from reference TRBV2 and TRBJ2-2): EPEVTQTPSHQVTQMGQEVILRCVPISNHLYFYWYRQILGQKVEFLVSFYNNEISEKSEIFDDQFSVERPDGSNFTLKIRSTKLEDSAMYFCASHPPGQGAGELFFGEGSRLTVL.

The V gene is TRBV6-5, the J gene TRBJ1-5, with TRBD1 as a possible D gene (5 bases). The V gene's germline CDR1 is MNHEY and CDR2 SVGAGI. The CDR3 is made up of 13 amino acids. V lost 8 bases to trimming and J lost 7 bases, with 15 bases between them. The CDR3: CASSGSKGQPQHF. DNA for the CDR3: TGTGCCAGCTCGGGTTCAAAGGGGCAGCCCCAGCATTTT.

This rearrangement joins TRBV18 to TRBJ1-3; 8 nucleotides align to TRBD1. V lost 3 bases and J lost 4; bases outside the gene matches: 5. The germline gives CDR1 KGHSH, CDR2 LQKENI. This CDR3 region has 15 residues. This chain's CDR3 is CASSPTGGPGNTIYF. The CDR3 DNA reads as TGTGCCAGCTCACCTACAGGGGGTCCAGGAAACACCATATATTTT.

The rearrangement joins TRBV10-3 to TRBJ1-5; D is undetermined. The CDR3 length is 13 residues. Germline V gene data show CDR1 as ENHRY and CDR2 as SYGVKD. Between the trimmed V and J ends, which lost 4 bases and 9 bases, there was a span of 13 bases. CDR3 sequence (DNA): TGTGCCATCAGTGCCCAGGCGACCGGGCCCCAGCATTTT. As protein: CAISAQATGPQHF.

The rearrangement uses TRBV18 and TRBJ2-4, with 7 bases aligning to TRBD1. After removal of 3 bases from V and 4 bases from J, the junction contained 3 bases not matched to a gene. This CDR3 contains 14 residues. Per germline, CDR1 KGHSH and CDR2 LQKENI. CDR3 coding DNA: TGTGCCAGCTCACCGGGGACAGATAAAAACATTCAGTACTTC. Translation gives CASSPGTDKNIQYF.

The rearrangement uses TRBV6-5 and TRBJ2-1; D possibly corresponds to TRBD1 (6 bases). Trimming cost V 5 bases and J 4 bases, with 15 bases left between them. The germline gives CDR1 MNHEY, CDR2 SVGAGI. CDR3 length: 15 residues. This CDR3 reads CASSPGTNLYNEQFF. The CDR3 coding sequence is TGTGCCAGCAGTCCCGGGACAAACCTATACAATGAGCAGTTCTTC.

The CDR3 protein is CASSLRESGNTIYF. The DNA for the CDR3 is TGCGCCAGCAGCTTGAGAGAGTCCGGAAACACCATATATTTT. V gene TRBV5-1 combines with J gene TRBJ1-3, with no clear D. V was clipped by 1 base and J by 4 bases, with 9 bases between them. Germline V lookup: CDR1 SGHRS, CDR2 YFSETQ. The CDR3 is 14 amino acids.

The genes are TRBV6-1 and TRBJ1-2; D may be TRBD1 (6 bases). The germline V gene encodes CDR1 MNHNS and CDR2 SASEGT. The CDR3 runs 19 residues. V was cut by 4 bases and J by 1 base, with 25 bases left in between. CDR3 protein: CASSVNPGAAGGLNYGYTF. CDR3 coding DNA: TGTGCCAGCAGTGTAAATCCTGGCGCCGCGGGGGGGCTTAACTATGGCTACACCTTC.

This rearrangement joins TRBV28 to TRBJ1-1; a weak D match, TRBD1 (6 bases). This CDR3 comprises 14 residues. Looked up from germline, CDR1 is MDHEN and CDR2 is SYDVKM. Trimming removed 3 bases from V and 5 bases from J, with 13 bases in between. CDR3 nucleotide sequence: TGTGCCAGCAGTTTGCCACAGGGAAGTACTGAAGCTTTCTTT. It translates to CASSLPQGSTEAFF.

In its sample, this clone was seen a few times. The chain has TRBV29-1 and TRBJ1-4; 9 nucleotides agree with TRBD1. There are 13 residues in the CDR3. Per germline, CDR1 SQVTM and CDR2 ANQGSEA. V trimming: 5 bases; J trimming: 7 bases; junction bases outside the gene matches: 5. CDR3 protein: CSVSGQGSEKLFF. CDR3 nucleotides: TGCAGCGTTTCGGGACAGGGTAGTGAAAAACTGTTTTTT.

V gene TRBV5-4 combines with J gene TRBJ1-1, with D possibly being TRBD1 (5 bases). CDR1 is SGHNT and CDR2 is YYREEE in the germline V gene (reference sequence). CDR3 size: 15 residues. With 0 bases removed from V and 6 bases from J, the gap between germline ends came to 15 bases. This CDR3 reads CASSLGQSFVSEAFF. The CDR3 nucleotides are TGTGCCAGCAGCTTGGGACAGAGCTTCGTCTCTGAAGCTTTCTTT.

The CDR3 sequence is CASSDPGGRLDEQYF. In DNA, the CDR3 is TGTGCCAGCAGTGATCCTGGCGGGAGATTGGACGAGCAGTACTTC. The chain couples TRBV2 to TRBJ2-7; 7 nucleotides align to TRBD2. CDR3 length: 15 residues. Germline assignment: CDR1 SNHLY and CDR2 FYNNEI. Losses at the gene ends were 3 bases for V and 5 bases for J; bases not matched to a gene: 10.

This clone was seen just once. The rearrangement uses TRBV29-1 and TRBJ2-1; D call uncertain. The CDR3 loop spans 14 amino acids. Per the germline V gene, CDR1 is SQVTM and CDR2 is ANQGSEA. V lost 6 bases and J 0 bases, leaving 12 bases between the germline ends. The CDR3 DNA follows: TGCAGCGTGAGGCGATCGCTCTCCTACAATGAGCAGTTCTTC. Protein: CSVRRSLSYNEQFF.